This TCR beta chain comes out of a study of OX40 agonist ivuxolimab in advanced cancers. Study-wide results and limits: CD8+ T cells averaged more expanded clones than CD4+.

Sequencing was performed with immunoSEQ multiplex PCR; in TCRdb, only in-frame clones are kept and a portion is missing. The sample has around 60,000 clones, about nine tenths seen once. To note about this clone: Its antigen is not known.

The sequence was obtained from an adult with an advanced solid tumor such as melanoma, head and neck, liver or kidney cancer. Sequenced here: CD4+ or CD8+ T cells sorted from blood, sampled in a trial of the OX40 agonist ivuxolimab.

DNA of the CDR3: TGTGCCAGCAGTTTGCAGGCGCCTCCACCCCTCCACTTT. Its protein is CASSLQAPPPLHF. The chain has TRBV28 and TRBJ1-6; unclear D gene. Germline loops: CDR1 MDHEN, CDR2 SYDVKM. CDR3 size: 13 residues. V shed 3 bases and J shed 11 bases, with 11 bases lying between them.